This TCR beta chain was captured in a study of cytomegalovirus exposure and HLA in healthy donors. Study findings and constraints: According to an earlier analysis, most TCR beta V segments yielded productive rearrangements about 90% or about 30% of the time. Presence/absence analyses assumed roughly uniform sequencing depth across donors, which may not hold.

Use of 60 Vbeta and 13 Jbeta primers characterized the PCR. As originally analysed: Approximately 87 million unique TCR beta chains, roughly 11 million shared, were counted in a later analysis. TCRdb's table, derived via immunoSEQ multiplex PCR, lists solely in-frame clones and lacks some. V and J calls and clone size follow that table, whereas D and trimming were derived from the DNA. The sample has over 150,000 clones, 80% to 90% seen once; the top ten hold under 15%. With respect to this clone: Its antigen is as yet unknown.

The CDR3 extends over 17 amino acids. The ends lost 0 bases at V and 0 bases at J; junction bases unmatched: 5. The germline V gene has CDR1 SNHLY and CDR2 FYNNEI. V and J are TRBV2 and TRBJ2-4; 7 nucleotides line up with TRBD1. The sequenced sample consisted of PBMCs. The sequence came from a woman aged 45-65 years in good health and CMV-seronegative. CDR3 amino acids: CASSEAEQGIAKNIQYF. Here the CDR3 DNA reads TGTGCCAGCAGTGAAGCCGAACAGGGGATAGCCAAAAACATTCAGTACTTC.